The 21 T cell receptor beta chains reported below all come from one sample, sequenced in a study of vaccination effects on CD4 cells after COVID-19. Here immunoSEQ multiplex PCR was the method, and the copy in TCRdb shows in-frame clones only, minus some. The table lists about 34,000 clones, about two thirds of them singletons. Sequencing followed a ViraFEST assay step that expanded antigen-specific CD4+ T cells with viral peptide pools. The culture ran for about 11 days, and then CD4+ T cells were isolated. SARS-CoV-2 infection was confirmed by PCR in the person between March and December 2020. These receptors are not linked to any known antigen. The sequencing used CD4+ T cells from PBMCs cultured with a peptide pool, collected before COVID-19 vaccination. The source is a human donor who had a prior SARS-CoV-2 infection.

The chain couples TRBV6-6 to TRBJ1-2; 8 bases line up with TRBD1. This CDR3 region has 14 residues. Germline CDR1 is MNHNY and CDR2 is SVGAGI (reference sequence). V trimming: 7 bases; J trimming: 4 bases; junction bases outside the gene matches: 8. CDR3 sequence: CASTQGQGSYGYTF. CDR3 DNA sequence: TGTGCCAGCACCCAAGGACAGGGATCCTATGGCTACACCTTC.

The count of this clone is one. The rearrangement uses TRBV12-3 or TRBV12-4 and TRBJ2-3; unclear D gene. The CDR3 spans 11 residues. The germline V and J ends were trimmed by 5 bases and 2 bases, with 2 bases remaining between them. Written as DNA, the CDR3 is TGTGCCAGCAGTAACACAGATACGCAGTATTTT. Translated, it gives CASSNTDTQYF.

This chain uses TRBV7-2 with TRBJ2-1; D is uncertain. The CDR3 contains 13 residues. The germline V gene encodes CDR1 SGHTA and CDR2 FQGNSA. V was trimmed by 4 bases and J by 6 bases, leaving 10 bases between them. This chain's CDR3 is CASSSTPGNEQFF. CDR3 bases: TGTGCCAGCAGCTCCACCCCAGGCAATGAGCAGTTCTTC. The entire variable domain, with the rest obtained from reference TRBV7-2 and TRBJ2-1, is as follows: GAGVSQSPSNKVTEKGKDVELRCDPISGHTALYWYRQSLGQGLEFLIYFQGNSAPDKSGLPSDRFSAERTGGSVSTLTIQRTQQEDSAVYLCASSSTPGNEQFFGPGTRLTVL.

The chain uses TRBV30 and TRBJ1-1; no firm D call. Germline V gene data show CDR1 as GTSNPN and CDR2 as SVGIG (reference sequence). The V and J ends lost 0 bases and 2 bases respectively, with 10 bases between them. The CDR3 is 14 residues long. CDR3 residues: CAWSVWPDNTEAFF. The CDR3 nucleotides read TGTGCCTGGAGTGTATGGCCGGATAACACTGAAGCTTTCTTT.

This sequence joins TRBV4-3 and TRBJ1-2; D is unresolved. From germline, CDR1 is LGHNA and CDR2 YSLEER. The CDR3 totals 14 residues. Between the trimmed V and J ends, which lost 0 bases and 1 base, there was a span of 6 bases. As DNA, the CDR3 is TGCGCCAGCAGCCAAGATGGCCTTAACTATGGCTACACCTTC. This sequence encodes CASSQDGLNYGYTF.

The gene calls are TRBV18 and TRBJ1-2, with 9 bases identical to TRBD1. Germline lookup yields CDR1 KGHSH and CDR2 LQKENI. V shed 6 bases, J shed 0 bases, and the junction held 20 bases outside the gene matches. The CDR3 loop spans 20 amino acids. CDR3 nucleotides: TGTGCCAGCTCGCCCACCCAAACTCTGGGGACAGGGACATCTAACTATGGCTACACCTTC. As protein: CASSPTQTLGTGTSNYGYTF.

This clone was detected only a few times. The J gene is TRBJ1-2, the V gene TRBV23-1; D may be TRBD1 (5 bases). TRBV23-1 is an ORF; its function is uncertain. Trimming removed 3 bases from V and 3 bases from J, with 14 bases in between. The length of the CDR3 is 15 residues. The CDR3 loop is CASSHVAGTDYGYTF. DNA of the CDR3: TGCGCCAGCAGTCATGTGGCCGGGACGGACTATGGCTACACCTTC.

The chain joins TRBV13 to TRBJ2-4; D might be TRBD1 (5 bases). The CDR3 consists of 14 residues. The germline CDR1 and CDR2 sequences are PRHDT and FYEKMQ (reference sequence). Between the trimmed V and J ends, which lost 3 bases and 3 bases, there was a span of 9 bases. The chain's CDR3 is CASSFGQFKNIQYF. Here the CDR3 DNA reads TGTGCCAGCAGCTTCGGACAATTCAAAAACATTCAGTACTTC.

The rearrangement links TRBV3-1 (or the pseudogene TRBV3-2) to TRBJ2-7, with D possibly matching TRBD1 (5 bases). V gave up 4 bases and J gave up 2 bases, with 9 bases separating them. The CDR3 loop spans 13 amino acids. Per germline, CDR1 LGHDT and CDR2 YNNKEL (reference sequence). DNA for the CDR3: TGTGCCAGCAGCCTCCTAGGGGCCTACGAGCAGTACTTC. Residues: CASSLLGAYEQYF.

The DNA for the CDR3 is TGTGCCAGCAGTGCAGGGTTCGATTGGGACGAGCAGTACTTC. Its translation: CASSAGFDWDEQYF. The chain couples TRBV2 to TRBJ2-7, with a tentative D call TRBD1 (5 bases). This CDR3 has 14 amino acids. The V end lost 4 bases, the J end lost 5 bases, and 15 bases lay between the germline ends. Germline lookup yields CDR1 SNHLY and CDR2 FYNNEI.

The J gene is TRBJ1-5, the V gene TRBV18; 12 bases agree with TRBD1. The germline CDR1 and CDR2 sequences are KGHSH and LQKENI. The CDR3 totals 18 residues. The junction had 10 bases not matched to a gene; V was cut back by 0 bases and J by 7 bases. CDR3 nucleotide sequence: TGTGCCAGCTCACCACCCTCCGGGACAGGGGGCGTTGGACAGCCCCAGCATTTT. It yields the protein CASSPPSGTGGVGQPQHF.

The CDR3 spells CASSESADLYGYTF. The CDR3 DNA reads as TGTGCCAGCAGTGAAAGCGCCGACCTCTATGGCTACACCTTC. The chain combines TRBV6-1 with TRBJ1-2; D call uncertain. Germline V gives CDR1 MNHNS, CDR2 SASEGT. This CDR3 is built from 14 residues. With 2 bases removed from V and 4 bases from J, the gap between germline ends came to 11 bases.

The gene calls are TRBV29-1 and TRBJ1-1, with 9 bases fitting TRBD1. Looked up from germline, CDR1 is SQVTM and CDR2 is ANQGSEA. CDR3 length: 13 residues. The V segment lost 7 bases and the J segment 5 bases; nucleotides outside the gene matches: 8. Here the CDR3 DNA reads TGCAGCGGATCCCGTGGGACAGGGACTGAAGCTTTCTTT. Protein: CSGSRGTGTEAFF.

The chain carries TRBV9 and TRBJ2-3; 8 bases line up with TRBD2. This CDR3 region has 17 residues. Per the germline V gene, CDR1 is SGDLS and CDR2 is YYNGEE. V lost 4 bases, J lost 3 bases, and 13 bases stayed unmatched. Here the CDR3 reads CASSFAGGAVWTDTQYF. CDR3 DNA: TGTGCCAGCAGCTTCGCGGGAGGTGCGGTGTGGACAGATACGCAGTATTTT.

The rearrangement links TRBV9 to TRBJ2-2; 8 nucleotides agree with TRBD2. This CDR3 has 17 residues. The germline gives CDR1 SGDLS, CDR2 YYNGEE. Trimming cost V 3 bases and J 5 bases; bases outside gene matches: 12. The chain's CDR3 is CASSDGLAGGWTGELFF. The DNA of the CDR3 is TGTGCCAGCAGCGACGGACTAGCCGGAGGTTGGACCGGGGAGCTGTTTTTT.

This clone was seen only once. CDR3 amino acids: CAWSVFQYTEAFF. CDR3 DNA sequence: TGTGCCTGGAGTGTATTCCAGTACACTGAAGCTTTCTTT. The rearrangement joins TRBV30 to TRBJ1-1; no clear D. This CDR3 spans 13 amino acids. In germline, CDR1 is GTSNPN, CDR2 SVGIG (reference sequence). With 0 bases removed from V and 3 bases from J, the gap between germline ends came to 8 bases.

This chain joins TRBV7-8 and TRBJ2-3; 7 bases agree with TRBD1. CDR1 is SGHVS, CDR2 FQNEAQ, per germline. The CDR3 is 15 amino acids. J gave up 4 bases and V 4 bases, and 8 bases lay outside the gene matches. CDR3 in amino acids: CASSSGTVPPDTQYF. The CDR3, as DNA: TGTGCCAGCAGCTCCGGGACAGTTCCCCCAGATACGCAGTATTTT.

This clone appeared once. The rearrangement joins TRBV19 to TRBJ1-2; weak D call: TRBD1 (5 bases). Germline V gene lookup returns CDR1 LNHDA and CDR2 SQIVND (reference sequence). Trimming removed 9 bases from V and 4 bases from J, with 15 bases in between. The CDR3 is made up of 13 amino acids. The CDR3 DNA sequence: TGTGCCAGCAAGCGGGACGCAAGCTATGGCTACACCTTC. This sequence encodes CASKRDASYGYTF.

The rearrangement links TRBV20-1 to TRBJ1-4; no reliable D call. CDR3 size: 14 residues. The V gene's germline CDR1 is DFQATT and CDR2 SNEGSKA (reference sequence). The ends were cut back, 3 bases at V and 5 bases at J, with 13 bases in the middle. The CDR3 nucleotides read TGCAGTGCTAGTAATACCGGGTTAAATGAAAAACTGTTTTTT. This sequence encodes CSASNTGLNEKLFF.

This clone was seen more than once but under ten times. J is TRBJ1-5 and V is TRBV7-2; D call uncertain. The CDR3 totals 12 residues. CDR1 SGHTA and CDR2 FQGNSA come from the germline V gene. V dropped 1 base and J dropped 7 bases, with 5 bases sitting between them. CDR3 coding DNA: TGTGCCAGCAGCTTAGGGCGACAGCCCCAGCATTTT. Amino acids: CASSLGRQPQHF. Supplemented by reference TRBV7-2 and TRBJ1-5, the full variable domain reads GAGVSQSPSNKVTEKGKDVELRCDPISGHTALYWYRQSLGQGLEFLIYFQGNSAPDKSGLPSDRFSAERTGGSVSTLTIQRTQQEDSAVYLCASSLGRQPQHFGDGTRLSIL.

CDR3 residues: CASTSDSGRYQETQYF. The CDR3 nucleotides are TGTGCCAGCACCTCTGATAGCGGGAGGTACCAAGAGACCCAGTACTTC. The chain employs TRBV11-3 and TRBJ2-5; 10 bases agree with TRBD2. The CDR3 has 16 residues. V trimming: 7 bases; J trimming: 0 bases; junction bases outside the gene matches: 8. In germline, CDR1 is SGHNT, CDR2 YENEEA.